Detailed here is one T cell receptor (beta chain). The antigen is unknown. The data derive from a study of blood T cells in healthy people across ages. Caucasian individuals from Russia who were healthy and aged roughly 6 to 100 acted as donors. Each sample yielded at least 6 million isolated PBMCs. The CDR3 length is 16 residues. With 0 bases removed from V and 0 bases from J, the gap between germline ends came to 12 bases. CDR1 and CDR2 from the germline V gene are LGHNA and YSLEER. Study-level findings and limits: Roughly linearly, TCR beta diversity per million T cells fell as age increased. It was found that TCR beta diversity correlated strongly with the percentage of naive T cells.

The use of a sample-barcoded 5' primer and a J-beta primer mix characterized a second PCR of roughly 7 to 12 cycles. A single record per CDR3 protein comes from TCRdb applying MiXCR to the 5' RACE reads. The sample lists hundreds of thousands of distinct CDR3 sequences; 40% to 60% were seen once. Sequenced input: blood. V gene TRBV4-3 combines with J gene TRBJ2-7, with D perhaps matching TRBD1 (6 bases). The sequence was collected from a man aged 25-40 years in good health. CDR3 protein: CASSQEGASSSYEQYF. The CDR3 DNA reads TGCGCCAGCAGCCAAGAGGGGGCGAGCAGCTCCTACGAGCAGTACTTC.